This entry lists 5 T cell receptor beta chains sequenced from one sample in a study of T cells in Graves' hyperthyroidism and ophthalmopathy (dated by TCRdb to the late 2010s). Library preparation was by multiplex PCR. The listed sequencing device is Illumina HiSeq 2000. The TCR beta CDR3 regions were amplified from the RNA transcripts. The first round of RT-PCR for the TCR CDR3 was performed with the HTBI primer set and the Qiagen OneStep RT-PCR kit. TCRdb reworked the public reads: Q25 trimming with fastp, MiXCR clone assembly, productive beta chains retained. Rows merge per CDR3 protein into single entries with the most common DNA and genes. The sample records more than 550,000 distinct CDR3 sequences, 45% of which are singletons. The ten top clones hold about 7% of the sample. Sequencing was carried out using peripheral blood or thyroid tissue (not recorded which). Source of these receptors: an adult man with Graves' disease, either hyperthyroidism or ophthalmopathy (not recorded which).

The chain links TRBV9 to TRBJ2-7, with 7 bases matching TRBD2. Germline V gives CDR1 SGDLS, CDR2 YYNGEE. The V and J ends lost 2 bases and 6 bases, in that order; junction bases with no gene match: 8. The CDR3 sequence is 14 residues long. The CDR3 sequence: CASSVGGGTSEQYF. The CDR3 DNA sequence: TGTGCCAGCAGCGTCGGGGGAGGGACCTCCGAGCAGTACTTC.

With regard to this clonotype: Here the CDR3 omits its conserved ending phenylalanine or tryptophan, so a read error is the likely source. This chain links TRBV10-3 with TRBJ1-6; possible D gene TRBD1, 5 bases. Germline CDR1 ENHRY, CDR2 SYGVKD. CDR3 length equals 14 residues. V shed 3 bases and J shed 8 bases, with 11 bases lying between them. CDR3 sequence (DNA): TGTGCCATCAGTGAAAATTGGGGGGATTCACCCCTCCACTCT. Amino acids: CAISENWGDSPLHS.

A word on this clonotype: Compared with germline, one end of the junction differs, possibly owing to a read error. V is TRBV2 and J is TRBJ2-7; TRBD2 agrees at 9 bases. The CDR3 spans 15 residues. Germline loops: CDR1 SNHLY, CDR2 FYNNEI. In DNA form, the CDR3 reads TGTGCCAGCAGCCTAGGGGCGGGAGGGCCTTACGAGCAGTGCTTC. The encoded protein is CASSLGAGGPYEQCF. Looking up the rest from reference TRBV2 and TRBJ2-7 gives the full variable domain: EPEVTQTPSHQVTQMGQEVILRCVPISNHLYFYWYRQILGQKVEFLVSFYNNEISEKSEIFDDQFSVERPDGSNFTLKIRSTKLEDSAMYFCASSLGAGGPYEQCFGPGTRLTVT.

The J gene is TRBJ2-5, the V gene TRBV9; D is possibly TRBD2 (6 bases). CDR1 and CDR2 from the germline V gene are SGDLS and YYNGEE. The CDR3 runs to 15 residues. V gave up 4 bases and J gave up 2 bases, with 15 bases separating them. CDR3 nucleotides: TGTGCCAGCAGCCGCGAACCCGCGGGGCAAGAGACCCAGTACTTC. Amino acids: CASSREPAGQETQYF. The whole variable domain, remainder taken from reference TRBV9 and TRBJ2-5, is DSGVTQTPKHLITATGQRVTLRCSPRSGDLSVYWYQQSLDQGLQFLIQYYNGEERAKGNILERFSAQQFPDLHSELNLSSLELGDSALYFCASSREPAGQETQYFGPGTRLLVL.

This chain uses TRBV20-1 with TRBJ2-5; possibly TRBD1 or TRBD2 for D (5 bases each). This CDR3 is built from 15 residues. Trimming pared 3 bases from V and 5 bases from J, leaving 19 bases between. Germline values: CDR1 DFQATT, CDR2 SNEGSKA (reference sequence). CDR3 amino acids: CSARFREQRRETQYF. The DNA for the CDR3 is TGCAGTGCTAGGTTCAGGGAACAACGGAGGGAGACCCAGTACTTC.